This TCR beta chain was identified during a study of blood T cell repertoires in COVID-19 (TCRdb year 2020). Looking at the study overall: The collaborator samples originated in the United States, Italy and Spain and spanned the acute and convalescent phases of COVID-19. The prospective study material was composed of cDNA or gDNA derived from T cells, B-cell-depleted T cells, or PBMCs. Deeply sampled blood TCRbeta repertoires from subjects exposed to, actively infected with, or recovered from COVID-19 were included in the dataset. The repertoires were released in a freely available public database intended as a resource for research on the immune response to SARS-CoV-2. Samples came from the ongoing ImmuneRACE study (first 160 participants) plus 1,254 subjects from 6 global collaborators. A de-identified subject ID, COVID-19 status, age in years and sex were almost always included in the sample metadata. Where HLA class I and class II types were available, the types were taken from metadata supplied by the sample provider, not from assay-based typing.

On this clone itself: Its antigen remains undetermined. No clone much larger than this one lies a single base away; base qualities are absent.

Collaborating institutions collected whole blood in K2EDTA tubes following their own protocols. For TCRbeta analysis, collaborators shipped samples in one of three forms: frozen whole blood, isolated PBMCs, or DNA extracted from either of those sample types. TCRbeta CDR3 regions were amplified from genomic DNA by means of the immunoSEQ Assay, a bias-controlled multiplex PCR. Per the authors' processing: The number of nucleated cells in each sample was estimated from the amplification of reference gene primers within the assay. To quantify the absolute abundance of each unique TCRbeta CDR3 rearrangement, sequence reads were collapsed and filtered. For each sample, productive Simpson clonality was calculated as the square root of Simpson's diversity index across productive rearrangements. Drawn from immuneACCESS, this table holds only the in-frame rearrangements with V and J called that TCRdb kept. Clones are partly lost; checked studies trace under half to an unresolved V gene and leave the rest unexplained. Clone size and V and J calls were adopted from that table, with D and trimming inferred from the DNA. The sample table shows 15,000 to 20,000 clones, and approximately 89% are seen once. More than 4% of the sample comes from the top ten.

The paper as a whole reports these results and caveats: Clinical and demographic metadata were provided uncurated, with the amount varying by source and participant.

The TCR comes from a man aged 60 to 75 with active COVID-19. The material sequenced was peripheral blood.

The CDR3 in this case is CASSQASGGETQYF. Read as DNA, the sequence is TGTGCCAGCAGTCAGGCATCGGGGGGAGAGACCCAGTACTTC. The rearranged segments are TRBV6-5 and TRBJ2-5; the junction holds 7 bases that match TRBD2. The CDR3 sequence holds 14 residues, the cysteine and phenylalanine included. Kept here is only the CDR3 DNA, which spans 42 bases and is read in frame from base 1. For this chain, trimming is 5 bases at the V end and 4 bases at the J end, and the number of junction bases without a gene match is 7. CDR1 and CDR2 are read off the germline V gene as MNHEY and SVGAGI.